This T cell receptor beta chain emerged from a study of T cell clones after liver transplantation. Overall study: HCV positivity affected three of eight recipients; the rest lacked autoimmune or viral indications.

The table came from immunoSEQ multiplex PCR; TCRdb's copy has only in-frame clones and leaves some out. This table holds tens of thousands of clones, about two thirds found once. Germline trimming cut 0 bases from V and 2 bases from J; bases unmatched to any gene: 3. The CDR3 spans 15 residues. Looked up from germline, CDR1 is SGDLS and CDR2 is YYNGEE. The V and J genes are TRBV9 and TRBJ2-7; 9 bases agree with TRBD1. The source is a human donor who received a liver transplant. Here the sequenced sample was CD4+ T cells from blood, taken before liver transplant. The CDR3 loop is CASSVVTGGPYEQYF. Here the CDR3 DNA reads TGTGCCAGCAGCGTAGTCACAGGGGGCCCCTACGAGCAGTACTTC.